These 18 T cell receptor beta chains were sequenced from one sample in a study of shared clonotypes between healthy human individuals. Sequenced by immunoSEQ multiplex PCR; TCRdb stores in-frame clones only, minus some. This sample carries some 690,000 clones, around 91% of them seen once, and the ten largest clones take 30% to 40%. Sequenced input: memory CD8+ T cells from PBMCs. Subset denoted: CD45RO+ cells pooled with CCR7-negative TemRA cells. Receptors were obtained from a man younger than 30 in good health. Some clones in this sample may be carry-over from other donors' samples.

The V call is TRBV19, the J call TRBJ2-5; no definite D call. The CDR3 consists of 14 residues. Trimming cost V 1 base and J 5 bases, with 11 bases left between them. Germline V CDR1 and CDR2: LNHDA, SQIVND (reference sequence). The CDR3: CASSIGIGAETQYF. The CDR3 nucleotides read TGTGCCAGTAGTATAGGTATAGGCGCCGAGACCCAGTACTTC.

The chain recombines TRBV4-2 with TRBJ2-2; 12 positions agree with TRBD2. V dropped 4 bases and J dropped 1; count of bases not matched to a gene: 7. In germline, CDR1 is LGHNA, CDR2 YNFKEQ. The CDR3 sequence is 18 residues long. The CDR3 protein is CASSPPGLAGLNTGELFF. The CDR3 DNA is TGTGCCAGCAGCCCGCCGGGACTAGCGGGCCTGAACACCGGGGAGCTGTTTTTT.

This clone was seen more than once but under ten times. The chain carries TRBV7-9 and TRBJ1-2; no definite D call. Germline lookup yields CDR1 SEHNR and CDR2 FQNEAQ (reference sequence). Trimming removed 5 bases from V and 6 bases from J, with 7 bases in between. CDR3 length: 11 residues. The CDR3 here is CASSTMDGYTF. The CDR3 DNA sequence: TGTGCCAGCAGCACCATGGATGGCTACACCTTC. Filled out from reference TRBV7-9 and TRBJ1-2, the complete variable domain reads DTGVSQNPRHKITKRGQNVTFRCDPISEHNRLYWYRQTLGQGPEFLTYFQNEAQLEKSRLLSDRFSAERPKGSFSTLEIQRTEQGDSAMYLCASSTMDGYTFGSGTRLTVV.

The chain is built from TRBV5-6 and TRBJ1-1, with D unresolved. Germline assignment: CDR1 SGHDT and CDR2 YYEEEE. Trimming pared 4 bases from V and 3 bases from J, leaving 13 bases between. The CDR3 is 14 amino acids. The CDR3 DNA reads TGTGCCAGCAGCCAGCCCGGGCCCCACACTGAAGCTTTCTTT. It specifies CASSQPGPHTEAFF.

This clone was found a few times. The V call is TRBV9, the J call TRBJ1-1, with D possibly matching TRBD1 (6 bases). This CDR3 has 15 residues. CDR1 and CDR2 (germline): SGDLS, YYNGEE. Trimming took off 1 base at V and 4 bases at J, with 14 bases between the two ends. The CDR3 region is CASSVSEQGSTEAFF. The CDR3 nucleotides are TGTGCCAGCAGCGTAAGTGAGCAGGGGTCCACTGAAGCTTTCTTT. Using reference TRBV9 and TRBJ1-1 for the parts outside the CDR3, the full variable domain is DSGVTQTPKHLITATGQRVTLRCSPRSGDLSVYWYQQSLDQGLQFLIQYYNGEERAKGNILERFSAQQFPDLHSELNLSSLELGDSALYFCASSVSEQGSTEAFFGQGTRLTVV.

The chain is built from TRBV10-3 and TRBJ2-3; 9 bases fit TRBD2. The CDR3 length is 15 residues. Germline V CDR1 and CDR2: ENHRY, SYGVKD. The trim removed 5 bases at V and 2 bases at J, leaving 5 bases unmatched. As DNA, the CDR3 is TGTGCCATCAGTCTGCGGACTAGCGACACAGATACGCAGTATTTT. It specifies CAISLRTSDTDTQYF.

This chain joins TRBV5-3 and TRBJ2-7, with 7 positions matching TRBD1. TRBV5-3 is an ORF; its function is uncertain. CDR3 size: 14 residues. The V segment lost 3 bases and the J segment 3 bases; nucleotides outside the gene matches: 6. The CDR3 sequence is CARSSARDSYEQYF. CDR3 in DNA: TGTGCCAGAAGCTCCGCTCGGGACAGCTACGAGCAGTACTTC.

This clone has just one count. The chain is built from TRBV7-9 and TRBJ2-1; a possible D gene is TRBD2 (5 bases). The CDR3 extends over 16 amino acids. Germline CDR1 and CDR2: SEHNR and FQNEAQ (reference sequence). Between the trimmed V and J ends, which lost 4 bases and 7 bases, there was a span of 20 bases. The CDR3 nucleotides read TGTGCCAGCAGCTCTGATAGTGGGGAGAGGGCGAATGAGCAGTTCTTC. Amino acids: CASSSDSGERANEQFF. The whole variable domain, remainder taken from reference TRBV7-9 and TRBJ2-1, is DTGVSQNPRHKITKRGQNVTFRCDPISEHNRLYWYRQTLGQGPEFLTYFQNEAQLEKSRLLSDRFSAERPKGSFSTLEIQRTEQGDSAMYLCASSSDSGERANEQFFGPGTRLTVL.

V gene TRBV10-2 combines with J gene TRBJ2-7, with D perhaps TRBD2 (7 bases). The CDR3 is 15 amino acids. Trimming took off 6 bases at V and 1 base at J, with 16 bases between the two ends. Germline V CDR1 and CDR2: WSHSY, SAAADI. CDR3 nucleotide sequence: TGCGCCAGCAGGGGGGGGACAATGCTTTCCTACGAGCAGTACTTC. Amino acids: CASRGGTMLSYEQYF.

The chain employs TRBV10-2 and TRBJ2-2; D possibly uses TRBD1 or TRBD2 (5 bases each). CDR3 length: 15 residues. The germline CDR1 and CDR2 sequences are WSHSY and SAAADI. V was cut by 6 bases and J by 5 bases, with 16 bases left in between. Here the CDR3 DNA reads TGCGCCAGCAGCGACCGGGACGGTGGGACCGGGGAGCTGTTTTTT. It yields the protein CASSDRDGGTGELFF.

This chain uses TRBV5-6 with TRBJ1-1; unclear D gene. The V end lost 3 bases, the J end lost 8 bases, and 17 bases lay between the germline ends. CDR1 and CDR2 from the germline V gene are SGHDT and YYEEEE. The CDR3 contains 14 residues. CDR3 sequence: CASSWVETSGEAFF. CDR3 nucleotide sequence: TGTGCCAGCAGCTGGGTCGAAACCAGCGGGGAAGCTTTCTTT.

CDR3 amino acids: CASSPQSRTEAFF. The DNA of the CDR3 is TGTGCCAGCAGCCCCCAGTCCAGGACTGAAGCTTTCTTT. This rearrangement joins TRBV7-9 to TRBJ1-1; D is ambiguous. Trimming removed 5 bases from V and 5 bases from J, with 12 bases in between. Per germline, CDR1 SEHNR and CDR2 FQNEAQ (reference sequence). CDR3 length: 13 residues.

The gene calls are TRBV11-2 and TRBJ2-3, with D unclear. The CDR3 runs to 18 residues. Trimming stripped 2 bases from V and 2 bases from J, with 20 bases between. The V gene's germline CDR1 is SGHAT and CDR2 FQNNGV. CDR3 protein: CASSLRGPGGEPTDTQYF. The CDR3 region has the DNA TGTGCCAGCAGCTTACGAGGCCCTGGCGGAGAGCCCACAGATACGCAGTATTTT.

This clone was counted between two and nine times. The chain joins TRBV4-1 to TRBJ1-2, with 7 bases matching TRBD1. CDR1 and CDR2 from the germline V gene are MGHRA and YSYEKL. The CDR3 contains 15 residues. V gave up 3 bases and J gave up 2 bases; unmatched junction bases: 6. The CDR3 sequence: CASSQATGFNYGYTF. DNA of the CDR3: TGCGCCAGCAGCCAGGCGACAGGGTTCAACTATGGCTACACCTTC.

CDR3 nucleotide sequence: TGCGCCAGCAGCATAATTAGCGGTTACGAGCAGTACTTC. Its protein product is CASSIISGYEQYF. The chain is built from TRBV5-1 and TRBJ2-7; possible D gene TRBD2, 6 bases. V was pared by 4 bases and J by 4 bases, with 12 bases between. CDR3 length: 13 amino acids. Per germline, CDR1 SGHRS and CDR2 YFSETQ.

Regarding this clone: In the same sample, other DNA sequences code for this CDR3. CDR3 DNA: TGTGCCAGCAGCGTGCACGGGAGCAATCAGCCCCAGCATTTT. Encoded protein: CASSVHGSNQPQHF. V is TRBV9 and J is TRBJ1-5; D not certain. Germline-derived CDR1 and CDR2 are SGDLS and YYNGEE. CDR3 length: 14 amino acids. Trimming pared 2 bases from V and 1 base from J, leaving 7 bases between.

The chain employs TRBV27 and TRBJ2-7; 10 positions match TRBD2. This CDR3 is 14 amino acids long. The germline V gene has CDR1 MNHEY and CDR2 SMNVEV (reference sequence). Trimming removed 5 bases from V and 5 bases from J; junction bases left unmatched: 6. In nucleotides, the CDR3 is TGTGCCAGCAGTATAACTAGCGGGATCCACGAGCAGTACTTC. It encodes CASSITSGIHEQYF.

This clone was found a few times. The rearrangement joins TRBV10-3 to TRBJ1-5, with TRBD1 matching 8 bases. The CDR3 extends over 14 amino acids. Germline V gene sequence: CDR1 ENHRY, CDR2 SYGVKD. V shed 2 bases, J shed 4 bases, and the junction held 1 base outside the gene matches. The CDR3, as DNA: TGTGCCATCAGTGAGCGACAGGGGAATCAGCCCCAGCATTTT. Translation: CAISERQGNQPQHF.